The clone carrying this TCR beta chain has ten or more counts. Its antigen is not known. The sample originates from a study of regulatory T cells in long-lasting Graves disease. General study points: When disease was persistent, TRBV28, TRBJ1-2 and TRBJ2-5 were the favored segments.

Specified time point: newly diagnosed GD, antithyroid drugs for less than 3 months. PBMC-extracted RNA yielded the TCR library. EDTA tubes collected 9 to 9.5 milliliters of peripheral blood. Arm-PCR of CDR3 regions and iRepertoire HTBI primers were the basis on which TCR beta libraries were built. TCRdb ran MiXCR on the multiplex PCR reads and lists one entry per CDR3 protein. The sample contains about 470,000 distinct CDR3 sequences, about 15% of which appear only once. The CDR3 spans 14 residues. Germline loops: CDR1 SGHTA, CDR2 FQGTGA. Germline trimming cut 5 bases from V and 3 bases from J; bases unmatched to any gene: 2. These records were also assigned to another study, of T cells in Graves' hyperthyroidism and ophthalmopathy. From that report: Clonotypes that were expanded in thyroid above 0.001 mostly appeared in blood too.

The source material was peripheral blood mononuclear cells (PBMCs), sampled at new diagnosis, from a patient treated with antithyroid drugs. This receptor was taken from a woman in her 30s with Graves disease. This rearrangement joins TRBV7-3 to TRBJ2-7, with 12 bases that match TRBD2. CDR3 sequence: CASSRTSGNYEQYF. The CDR3 DNA follows: TGTGCCAGCAGCAGGACTAGCGGGAACTACGAGCAGTACTTC.